A selection of T cell receptor beta chains follows, all from one sample in a study of T cells after yellow fever vaccination. MiXCR, run by TCRdb on the 5' RACE reads, gives a single entry per CDR3 protein. Of about 210,000 distinct CDR3 sequences listed, roughly 3% are singletons. Specimen: CD4+ T cells sorted from PBMCs, collected 10 days after the yellow fever booster vaccination. These receptors were taken from a man between 18 and 29 years old who received the YFV17D yellow fever vaccine. Each CDR3 is given with its conserved first and last residue. The order of the fields is V gene, clone size, J gene, D gene, CDR3 DNA, CDR3 protein. The D gene is left open where the match is weak. Size values are once, few and many counts, or a class for expanded clones, and some rows have none.

V: TRBV2; size: many; J: TRBJ1-5; D: -; DNA: TGTGCCAGCAGTGAAGAGGCCAATCAGCCCCAGCATTTT; CDR3: CASSEEANQPQHF
V: TRBV12-3/TRBV12-4; size: -; J: TRBJ2-5; D: TRBD2; DNA: TGTGCCAGCACCACGGGGGCTAGCGGGGGGGCTGGAGAGACCCAGTACTTC; CDR3: CASTTGASGGAGETQYF
V: TRBV7-6; size: -; J: TRBJ2-5; D: TRBD2; DNA: TGTGCCAGCAGCTTAGCGGGCTCTAGCGGGGCCTCAGAGACCCAGTACTTC; CDR3: CASSLAGSSGASETQYF
V: TRBV19; size: -; J: TRBJ2-2; D: -; DNA: TGTGCCAGTATTAGCCGAACGAACACCGGGGAGCTGTTTTTT; CDR3: CASISRTNTGELFF
V: TRBV5-5; size: few; J: TRBJ2-5; D: -; DNA: TGTGCCAGCACCTTACAGGGCGGGGAGACCCAGTACTTC; CDR3: CASTLQGGETQYF
V: TRBV7-6; size: many; J: TRBJ2-5; D: -; DNA: TGTGCCAGCAGCTTCTTACAAGAGACCCAGTACTTC; CDR3: CASSFLQETQYF
V: TRBV6-4; size: -; J: TRBJ2-1; D: -; DNA: TGTGCCAGCCGAGTGACCGCGTCGTCACAGGGAAGGCACGAGCAGTTCTTC; CDR3: CASRVTASSQGRHEQFF
V: TRBV20-1; size: few; J: TRBJ1-6; D: -; DNA: TGCAGTGCTCGTGCGGCCGGGGGTTCACCCCTCCACTTT; CDR3: CSARAAGGSPLHF
V: TRBV4-1; size: many; J: TRBJ2-1; D: -; DNA: TGCGCCAGCAGCCAGGCCGGGACGTCTAGAGACAATGAGCAGTTCTTC; CDR3: CASSQAGTSRDNEQFF
V: TRBV12-3/TRBV12-4; size: -; J: TRBJ1-2; D: -; DNA: TGTGCCAGCGGGGGTACGTGGCCCTATGGCTACACCTTC; CDR3: CASGGTWPYGYTF
V: TRBV29-1; size: many; J: TRBJ2-3; D: TRBD1; DNA: TGCAGCGTCTACAGGGGGCTGCCAGATACGCAGTATTTT; CDR3: CSVYRGLPDTQYF
V: TRBV27; size: -; J: TRBJ2-3; D: -; DNA: TGTGCCAGCAAGGAGGGGGGCGCGAATACGCAGTATTTT; CDR3: CASKEGGANTQYF
V: TRBV20-1; size: many; J: TRBJ2-1; D: TRBD2; DNA: TGCAGTGCTAGATTTGGGACTAGCGTTGGTGAGCAGTTCTTC; CDR3: CSARFGTSVGEQFF
V: TRBV20-1; size: many; J: TRBJ1-6; D: -; DNA: TGCAGTGCTAGAGATGGCCGGCGGGGTAATTCACCCCTCCACTTT; CDR3: CSARDGRRGNSPLHF